Each of the 6 T cell receptor beta chains below was sequenced from the same sample in a study. Via MiXCR, TCRdb re-called the RT-PCR reads, giving one row per CDR3 protein. The table shows fewer than 800,000 distinct CDR3 sequences, with around 14% occurring only once. Sequencing was carried out using memory CD4+ T cells from blood. The receptors originated from a female donor in good health, serving as a healthy control.

This clonotype was seen a single time. V usage is TRBV20-1 and J usage is TRBJ2-3; TRBD2 aligns across 9 bases. V lost 6 bases, J lost 8 bases, and 9 bases stayed unmatched. CDR1 DFQATT and CDR2 SNEGSKA come from the germline V gene (reference sequence). The CDR3 spans 13 residues. The CDR3 sequence is CSAQTAGGSTQYF. CDR3 bases: TGCAGTGCCCAAACAGCGGGGGGAAGTACGCAGTATTTT.

The chain employs TRBV6-6 and TRBJ2-7; 10 nucleotides align to TRBD2. Looked up from germline, CDR1 is MNHNY and CDR2 is SVGAGI (reference sequence). This CDR3 spans 13 amino acids. V was pared by 8 bases and J by 7 bases, with 8 bases of the junction left unmatched. This CDR3 reads CASERAGGWEQYF. DNA of the CDR3: TGTGCCAGCGAACGAGCGGGAGGGTGGGAGCAGTACTTC.

V gene TRBV7-9 combines with J gene TRBJ2-2; D remains ambiguous. Trimming left V 2 bases short and J 9 bases short, with 13 bases between. Germline assignment: CDR1 SEHNR and CDR2 FQNEAQ (reference sequence). The length of the CDR3 is 14 residues. The CDR3 spells CASSLLPPRRELFF. DNA for the CDR3: TGTGCCAGCAGCTTACTCCCCCCCCGTAGGGAGCTGTTTTTT.

Only a few counts were recorded for this clonotype. This chain links TRBV29-1 with TRBJ1-1; D is uncertain. Looked up from germline, CDR1 is SQVTM and CDR2 is ANQGSEA. CDR3 length: 13 residues. With 1 base removed from V and 0 bases from J, the gap between germline ends came to 6 bases. For the CDR3, the DNA is TGCAGCGTTGAAGTGAGCATGAACACTGAAGCTTTCTTT. Protein product: CSVEVSMNTEAFF.

The sample holds a few counts of this clonotype. The V gene is TRBV9, the J gene TRBJ2-5; D not certain. The CDR3 runs to 15 residues. The germline gives CDR1 SGDLS, CDR2 YYNGEE. The ends were cut back, 2 bases at V and 2 bases at J, with 13 bases in the middle. CDR3 region: CASSVGTGRQETQYF. The DNA for the CDR3 is TGTGCCAGCAGCGTGGGCACCGGACGTCAAGAGACCCAGTACTTC.

The J gene is TRBJ2-5, the V gene TRBV9, with 9 bases aligning to TRBD2. Per the germline V gene, CDR1 is SGDLS and CDR2 is YYNGEE. The CDR3 extends over 15 amino acids. The V gene end was trimmed by 4 bases and the J gene end by 5 bases; junction bases not matched to a gene: 9. CDR3 amino acids: CASSPGQAGGETQYF. DNA of the CDR3: TGTGCCAGCAGCCCAGGACAGGCGGGGGGGGAGACCCAGTACTTC.